The 32 T cell receptor beta chains below all came from one sample that was sequenced in a study of T-cell memory formation after mild COVID-19. Each CDR3 protein gets one entry after TCRdb re-called the 5' RACE reads with MiXCR. Among 200,000 to 300,000 distinct CDR3 sequences listed, just over 15% were seen once. The sequenced sample consisted of PBMCs or a T cell subset sorted from them (not recorded which). The receptors were sampled from an adult woman who had mild COVID-19 (a few samples of this study predate the infection). Cell type and time point are not known.

This chain connects TRBV11-2 to TRBJ2-7, with D uncertain. This CDR3 region has 14 residues. Trimming stripped 1 base from V and 3 bases from J, with 10 bases between. CDR1 SGHAT and CDR2 FQNNGV come from the germline V gene. CDR3 sequence (DNA): TGTGCCAGCAGCTTAGCCCTCTGGGACTACGAGCAGTACTTC. Its protein product is CASSLALWDYEQYF.

This clonotype was counted between two and nine times. DNA of the CDR3: TGCAGTGCTAGACCCGGGACAGGGCTCAATGAGCAGTTCTTC. Translating it yields CSARPGTGLNEQFF. The rearrangement links TRBV20-1 to TRBJ2-1; 9 nucleotides agree with TRBD1. CDR3 length: 14 amino acids. The V and J ends lost 2 bases and 6 bases, in that order; junction bases with no gene match: 5. CDR1 is DFQATT and CDR2 is SNEGSKA in the germline V gene (reference sequence).

The chain has TRBV5-1 and TRBJ2-2, with unresolved D. Germline V lookup: CDR1 SGHRS, CDR2 YFSETQ. The V and J ends lost 2 bases and 3 bases respectively, with 5 bases between them. The CDR3 is 13 residues long. The CDR3 sequence: CASSFTDTGELFF. CDR3 DNA sequence: TGCGCCAGCAGCTTCACCGACACCGGGGAGCTGTTTTTT.

The chain employs TRBV29-1 and TRBJ2-5; D not resolved. Trimming removed 5 bases from V and 2 bases from J, with 6 bases in between. Germline V gene data show CDR1 as SQVTM and CDR2 as ANQGSEA. The CDR3 loop spans 11 amino acids. The chain's CDR3 is CSVSPQETQYF. CDR3 bases: TGCAGCGTTTCCCCACAAGAGACCCAGTACTTC.

As DNA, the CDR3 is TGCGCCAGCAGCGGCTGGGACAGGACCTCCTATGGCTACACCTTC. It translates to CASSGWDRTSYGYTF. The V gene is TRBV5-1, the J gene TRBJ1-2, with TRBD1 matching over 8 bases. J lost 4 bases, V lost 4 bases, and 9 bases had no gene match. From germline, CDR1 is SGHRS and CDR2 YFSETQ. There are 15 residues in the CDR3.

The chain has TRBV5-6 and TRBJ1-1; D is perhaps TRBD1 (6 bases). Germline CDR1 and CDR2: SGHDT and YYEEEE. The CDR3 consists of 14 residues. The V end lost 2 bases, the J end lost 3 bases, and 11 bases lay between the germline ends. CDR3 bases: TGTGCCAGCAGCTTCGCCACAGGGTACACTGAAGCTTTCTTT. This gives the protein CASSFATGYTEAFF.

This chain joins TRBV5-1 and TRBJ2-1; D is tentatively TRBD1 or TRBD2 (5 bases each). Germline V gene data show CDR1 as SGHRS and CDR2 as YFSETQ. This CDR3 contains 15 residues. The V and J ends lost 4 bases and 5 bases respectively, with 16 bases between them. The CDR3 here is CASSGGQLPHNEQFF. In DNA form, the CDR3 reads TGCGCCAGCAGCGGAGGACAATTACCGCACAATGAGCAGTTCTTC.

In this sample, this clonotype turned up a few times. The rearrangement uses TRBV5-4 and TRBJ2-4; 10 bases line up with TRBD1. Germline-derived CDR1 and CDR2 are SGHNT and YYREEE (reference sequence). The J segment lost 0 bases and the V segment lost 4 bases, leaving 4 bases of the junction unmatched. CDR3 length equals 16 residues. CDR3 coding DNA: TGTGCCAGCAGCAGTAGGACAGGGGGAGCCAAAAACATTCAGTACTTC. Amino acid sequence: CASSSRTGGAKNIQYF.

The V and J genes are TRBV20-1 and TRBJ2-2; possible D gene TRBD2, 5 bases. The V gene lost 1 base and the J gene lost 2 bases, with 11 bases spanning the gap. Germline CDR1 is DFQATT and CDR2 is SNEGSKA (reference sequence). This CDR3 has 15 amino acids. The DNA of the CDR3 is TGCAGTGCTAGAGTAGGAACGGGAAACACCGGGGAGCTGTTTTTT. Protein sequence: CSARVGTGNTGELFF.

This sequence joins TRBV6-6 and TRBJ2-1, with 8 bases matching TRBD2. The trim removed 2 bases at V and 5 bases at J, leaving 14 bases unmatched. Germline assignment: CDR1 MNHNY and CDR2 SVGAGI (reference sequence). The CDR3 has 18 residues. In DNA, the CDR3 is TGTGCCAGCAGTTACCGCCCCCGGTGGGACGGGGGGGACAATGAGCAGTTCTTC. This translates into CASSYRPRWDGGDNEQFF.

There are many counts of this clonotype. The chain recombines TRBV6-6 with TRBJ2-1, with a weak D call TRBD2 (6 bases). This CDR3 has 15 residues. The germline CDR1 and CDR2 sequences are MNHNY and SVGAGI (reference sequence). V dropped 8 bases and J dropped 0 bases, with 14 bases sitting between them. CDR3 sequence: CASGRELGSYNEQFF. CDR3 sequence (DNA): TGTGCCAGCGGGCGGGAATTGGGCTCCTACAATGAGCAGTTCTTC.

This clonotype was observed at least ten times. At one of its ends the junction is not consistent with the germline gene, which may arise from a read error. This rearrangement joins TRBV5-1 to TRBJ2-7, with D maybe TRBD1 (6 bases). The CDR3 is made up of 14 amino acids. The germline V gene has CDR1 SGHRS and CDR2 YFSETQ. The DNA for the CDR3 is TGTGCCAGCAGCTTAGAACAGGGTGCCTACGAGCAGTACTTC. Its protein is CASSLEQGAYEQYF.

This chain connects TRBV24-1 to TRBJ1-1; D perhaps matches TRBD1 (5 bases). This CDR3 region has 14 residues. CDR1 is KGHDR and CDR2 is SFDVKD in the germline V gene. V lost 9 bases and J lost 1, with 14 bases in between. CDR3 sequence: CATRDGPQNTEAFF. CDR3 sequence (DNA): TGTGCCACCCGGGACGGGCCTCAGAACACTGAAGCTTTCTTT.

This chain connects TRBV6-1 to TRBJ2-7; D remains unclear. This CDR3 comprises 14 residues. Trimming pared 4 bases from V and 2 bases from J, leaving 12 bases between. Per the germline V gene, CDR1 is MNHNS and CDR2 is SASEGT. CDR3 amino acids: CASSAHRKAYEQYF. The CDR3 DNA is TGTGCCAGCAGTGCGCATAGAAAGGCCTACGAGCAGTACTTC.

The sample holds one count of this clonotype. The genes are TRBV6-1 and TRBJ1-1; D not resolved. The CDR3 consists of 15 residues. The germline gives CDR1 MNHNS, CDR2 SASEGT. V was shortened by 3 bases and J by 0 bases, with 11 bases between the two germline ends. The CDR3 region has the DNA TGTGCCAGCAGTGACAGAGGCTTCTTGAACACTGAAGCTTTCTTT. Translating gives CASSDRGFLNTEAFF.

This clonotype was counted a few times. The chain carries TRBV20-1 and TRBJ2-2; D unclear. CDR3 size: 15 residues. Germline V gene sequence: CDR1 DFQATT, CDR2 SNEGSKA (reference sequence). Trimming removed 0 bases from V and 4 bases from J, with 12 bases in between. CDR3 region: CSARDSRVGTGELFF. Written as DNA, the CDR3 is TGCAGTGCTAGAGATTCCCGGGTGGGCACCGGGGAGCTGTTTTTT.

V is TRBV5-6 and J is TRBJ2-7; weak D call: TRBD2 (5 bases). Per germline, CDR1 SGHDT and CDR2 YYEEEE. CDR3 length: 15 residues. Trimming took off 4 bases at V and 3 bases at J, with 17 bases between the two ends. CDR3 protein: CASSPMRVMGYEQYF. The CDR3 nucleotides are TGTGCCAGCAGCCCCATGAGGGTGATGGGCTACGAGCAGTACTTC.

This clonotype was counted only a few times. V and J are TRBV7-2 and TRBJ1-1, with D possibly matching TRBD1 (6 bases). CDR3 length equals 14 residues. Germline CDR1 reads SGHTA; CDR2 reads FQGNSA. Trimming left V 5 bases short and J 4 bases short, with 14 bases between. The CDR3 loop is CASSPRGPSTEAFF. The DNA for the CDR3 is TGTGCCAGCAGCCCCAGGGGTCCCTCCACTGAAGCTTTCTTT. The full variable domain, rest sourced from reference TRBV7-2 and TRBJ1-1, is GAGVSQSPSNKVTEKGKDVELRCDPISGHTALYWYRQSLGQGLEFLIYFQGNSAPDKSGLPSDRFSAERTGGSVSTLTIQRTQQEDSAVYLCASSPRGPSTEAFFGQGTRLTVV.

This clonotype has ten or more counts. V usage is TRBV6-5 and J usage is TRBJ1-1; TRBD1 matches at 7 bases. The CDR3 spans 14 residues. The germline V gene has CDR1 MNHEY and CDR2 SVGAGI. V dropped 7 bases and J dropped 4; count of bases not matched to a gene: 9. CDR3: CASTRQGVGTEAFF. The CDR3 DNA reads TGTGCCAGCACAAGACAGGGCGTAGGCACTGAAGCTTTCTTT.

V is TRBV5-5 and J is TRBJ2-1; tentatively, D is TRBD1 or TRBD2 (5 bases each). Germline CDR1 and CDR2: SGHKS and YYEKEE (reference sequence). Trimming took off 2 bases at V and 1 base at J, with 7 bases between the two ends. The CDR3 runs 14 residues. The CDR3 bases are TGTGCCAGCAGCTTCGGGGCGTCCTACAATGAGCAGTTCTTC. This translates into CASSFGASYNEQFF.

The gene calls are TRBV3-1 and TRBJ1-2; TRBD1 matches 7 bases. There are 15 residues in the CDR3. Germline trimming cut 1 base from V and 7 bases from J; bases unmatched to any gene: 9. In germline, CDR1 is LGHDT, CDR2 YNNKEL (reference sequence). CDR3 bases: TGTGCCAGCAGCCAAGGAACCCAGGGGGGTGGTGGCTACACCTTC. This encodes CASSQGTQGGGGYTF.

The V and J genes are TRBV12-3 or TRBV12-4 and TRBJ1-5; D gene ambiguous. V lost 4 bases to trimming and J lost 4 bases, with 8 bases between them. The length of the CDR3 is 13 residues. This chain's CDR3 is CASSWSGNQPQHF. The CDR3 nucleotides read TGTGCCAGCAGTTGGTCTGGGAATCAGCCCCAGCATTTT.

This clonotype turned up a few times. The CDR3 spells CAISGGGVRGAANEQFF. CDR3 bases: TGTGCCATCAGTGGGGGAGGTGTAAGGGGGGCCGCCAATGAGCAGTTCTTC. V gene TRBV10-3 combines with J gene TRBJ2-1; TRBD1 or TRBD2 may be the D gene (6 bases each). The CDR3 runs to 17 residues. V was pared by 4 bases and J by 6 bases, with 22 bases between. The germline V gene encodes CDR1 ENHRY and CDR2 SYGVKD.

This rearrangement joins TRBV7-8 to TRBJ2-3; D gene unclear. Trimming removed 1 base from V and 10 bases from J, with 9 bases in between. From germline, CDR1 is SGHVS and CDR2 FQNEAQ. The CDR3 is made up of 12 amino acids. CDR3 DNA sequence: TGTGCCAGCAGCTTAGGAGGTTCTGCGCAGTATTTT. It codes for CASSLGGSAQYF.

This clonotype showed up just a few times. This chain links TRBV20-1 with TRBJ2-7, with 8 positions matching TRBD2. With 7 bases clipped from V and 4 bases from J, the junction kept 9 bases outside the gene matches. Germline loops: CDR1 DFQATT, CDR2 SNEGSKA (reference sequence). CDR3 size: 13 residues. CDR3 sequence: CSGRPGGRYEQYF. In nucleotides, the CDR3 is TGCAGTGGACGTCCGGGGGGGCGTTACGAGCAGTACTTC.

The CDR3 here is CASSQDPGQHNEQFF. The DNA for the CDR3 is TGTGCCAGCAGCCAAGATCCGGGACAGCACAATGAGCAGTTCTTC. The V call is TRBV4-2, the J call TRBJ2-1, with 7 bases matching TRBD1. The CDR3 loop spans 15 amino acids. CDR1 LGHNA and CDR2 YNFKEQ come from the germline V gene. The trim removed 0 bases at V and 5 bases at J, leaving 4 bases unmatched.

V and J are TRBV10-3 and TRBJ1-2, with D possibly being TRBD1 (6 bases). V lost 3 bases and J 4 bases, leaving 9 bases between the germline ends. This CDR3 comprises 13 residues. CDR1 and CDR2 (germline): ENHRY, SYGVKD. CDR3: CAISEKGGYGYTF. DNA of the CDR3: TGTGCCATCAGTGAAAAAGGGGGCTATGGCTACACCTTC.

J is TRBJ2-5 and V is TRBV7-9; D call uncertain. The germline V gene encodes CDR1 SEHNR and CDR2 FQNEAQ (reference sequence). CDR3 length equals 15 residues. V lost 3 bases and J 0 bases, leaving 11 bases between the germline ends. The CDR3: CASSLGSLYQETQYF. For the CDR3, the DNA is TGTGCCAGCAGCTTGGGCAGCTTGTACCAAGAGACCCAGTACTTC.

The rearrangement joins TRBV7-2 to TRBJ2-3, with 10 bases identical to TRBD2. The CDR3 runs 16 residues. Looked up from germline, CDR1 is SGHTA and CDR2 is FQGNSA. The V and J ends lost 8 bases and 3 bases, in that order; junction bases with no gene match: 11. CDR3 loop: CASGTSSGSPTDTQYF. CDR3 nucleotides: TGTGCCAGCGGAACTTCTAGCGGGAGTCCAACAGATACGCAGTATTTT.

This clonotype has more than one count but fewer than ten. The V call is TRBV7-8, the J call TRBJ1-2, with 8 bases fitting TRBD1. CDR3 length equals 15 residues. Per the germline V gene, CDR1 is SGHVS and CDR2 is FQNEAQ. J gave up 5 bases and V 3 bases, and 8 bases lay outside the gene matches. CDR3 nucleotides: TGTGCCAGCAGCTTCCAGGGGGCTCAAACGTATGGCTACACCTTC. Protein: CASSFQGAQTYGYTF.

The J gene is TRBJ1-1, the V gene TRBV7-2; possible D gene TRBD1, 5 bases. Per the germline V gene, CDR1 is SGHTA and CDR2 is FQGNSA. V lost 5 bases to trimming and J lost 6 bases, with 22 bases between them. The CDR3 runs to 16 residues. CDR3 DNA: TGTGCCAGCAGCCCCCGGGACGGCCGTGTGACGGCTGAAGCTTTCTTT. Protein product: CASSPRDGRVTAEAFF.

This clonotype was picked up many times. The V gene is TRBV12-3 or TRBV12-4, the J gene TRBJ2-7; the D is unclear. The CDR3 runs to 13 residues. V gave up 5 bases and J gave up 5 bases, with 13 bases separating them. This CDR3 is CASSRYPVNEQYF. CDR3 in DNA: TGTGCCAGCAGTCGTTACCCTGTGAACGAGCAGTACTTC.